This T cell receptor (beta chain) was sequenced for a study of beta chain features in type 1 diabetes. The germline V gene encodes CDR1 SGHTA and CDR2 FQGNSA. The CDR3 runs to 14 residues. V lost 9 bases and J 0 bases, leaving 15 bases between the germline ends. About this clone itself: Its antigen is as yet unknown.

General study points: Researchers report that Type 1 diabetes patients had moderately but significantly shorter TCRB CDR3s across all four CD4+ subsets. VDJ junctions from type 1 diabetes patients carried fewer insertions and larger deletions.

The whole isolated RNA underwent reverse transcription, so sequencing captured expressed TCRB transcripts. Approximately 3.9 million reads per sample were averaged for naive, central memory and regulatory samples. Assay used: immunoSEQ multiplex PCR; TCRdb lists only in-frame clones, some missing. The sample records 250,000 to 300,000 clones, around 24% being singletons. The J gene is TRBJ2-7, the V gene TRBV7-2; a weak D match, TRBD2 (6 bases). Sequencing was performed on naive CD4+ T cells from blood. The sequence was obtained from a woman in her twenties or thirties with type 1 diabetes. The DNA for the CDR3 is TGTGCCAGTACGGGGACTGGGAGCTCCTACGAGCAGTACTTC. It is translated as CASTGTGSSYEQYF.